This T cell receptor beta chain was identified during a study of blood T cell repertoires in COVID-19. Profiled with immunoSEQ multiplex PCR; TCRdb holds only in-frame clones, not every one. The profile shows tens of thousands of clones, about 85% of them singletons. The clonotype originates from a human donor in a cohort sampled during active COVID-19. Material for sequencing was peripheral blood.

CDR3 nucleotides: TGTGCCAGCAGACGAGGACAGGGTGGATCCTACGAGCAGTACTTC. Amino acids: CASRRGQGGSYEQYF. The V and J genes are TRBV28 and TRBJ2-7; 8 bases align to TRBD1. The CDR3 runs to 15 residues. Germline V gives CDR1 MDHEN, CDR2 SYDVKM. With V trimmed by 6 bases and J by 1 base, 8 bases remained unmatched.